Below, 8 T cell receptor beta chains from the same sample are listed, as sequenced in a study of control samples from healthy donors and cancer patients. Generated by immunoSEQ multiplex PCR, the TCRdb table keeps only in-frame clones and is missing some. The table records about 53,000 clones, roughly nine tenths of them present only once. The sample consisted of PBMCs. These receptors came from a man aged 55 to 69 with head and neck cancer.

The V and J genes are TRBV11-2 and TRBJ1-5; no firm D call. V gave up 0 bases and J gave up 6 bases, with 6 bases separating them. Germline CDR1 and CDR2: SGHAT and FQNNGV. The CDR3 has 13 amino acids. The CDR3 sequence is CASSLEWAQPQHF. The CDR3 DNA sequence: TGTGCCAGCAGCTTAGAATGGGCTCAGCCCCAGCATTTT.

The V call is TRBV28, the J call TRBJ2-5; D ambiguous. Germline CDR1 and CDR2: MDHEN and SYDVKM. The V end was cut by 7 bases, the J end by 0 bases, with 21 bases between. This CDR3 is 17 amino acids long. The CDR3 protein is CASKARMPQRNQETQYF. For the CDR3, the DNA is TGTGCCAGCAAAGCACGGATGCCCCAGCGAAACCAAGAGACCCAGTACTTC.

The chain recombines TRBV7-3 with TRBJ2-7, with 14 nucleotides matching TRBD2. Germline lookup yields CDR1 SGHTA and CDR2 FQGTGA. The CDR3 is made up of 15 amino acids. V gave up 2 bases and J gave up 6 bases; unmatched junction bases: 3. The CDR3 sequence: CASSLSGTSGSEQYF. The DNA of the CDR3 is TGTGCCAGCAGCTTATCCGGGACTAGCGGGAGCGAGCAGTACTTC.

This rearrangement joins TRBV27 to TRBJ2-7, with D tentatively TRBD2 (6 bases). Per germline, CDR1 MNHEY and CDR2 SMNVEV (reference sequence). V was trimmed by 8 bases and J by 3 bases, leaving 14 bases between them. The length of the CDR3 is 13 residues. The CDR3 loop reads CASALRRGYEQYF. Written as DNA, the CDR3 is TGTGCCAGCGCCCTGCGGAGGGGCTACGAGCAGTACTTC.

The V gene is TRBV19, the J gene TRBJ2-7; D is uncertain. CDR3 length: 14 residues. V lost 0 bases, J lost 6 bases, and 12 bases lay in between. The V gene's germline CDR1 is LNHDA and CDR2 SQIVND (reference sequence). CDR3: CASSIEASGSEQYF. The CDR3 nucleotides are TGTGCCAGTAGTATAGAAGCGTCAGGATCCGAGCAGTACTTC.

This rearrangement joins TRBV30 to TRBJ2-6; possible D gene TRBD1, 5 bases. Germline V gives CDR1 GTSNPN, CDR2 SVGIG (reference sequence). V lost 5 bases, J lost 1 base, and 9 bases lay in between. CDR3 length: 14 amino acids. The CDR3 sequence is CAWGQVSGANVLTF. The CDR3 DNA is TGTGCCTGGGGACAAGTGTCTGGGGCCAACGTCCTGACTTTC.

The chain links TRBV24-1 to TRBJ2-5; 8 bases are shared with TRBD2. The CDR3 length is 14 residues. Trimming cost V 9 bases and J 2 bases; bases outside gene matches: 7. The V gene's germline CDR1 is KGHDR and CDR2 SFDVKD. The CDR3 is CATSGGNPQETQYF. CDR3 DNA: TGTGCCACCTCGGGGGGGAACCCACAAGAGACCCAGTACTTC.

CDR3 residues: CASSLDGNTEAFF. The CDR3 coding sequence is TGTGCCAGCAGCTTAGACGGGAACACTGAAGCTTTCTTT. The rearrangement joins TRBV11-3 to TRBJ1-1; D uncertain. V lost 0 bases and J 1 base, leaving 3 bases between the germline ends. The CDR3 consists of 13 residues. Germline lookup yields CDR1 SGHNT and CDR2 YENEEA. Filled out from reference TRBV11-3 and TRBJ1-1, the complete variable domain reads EAGVVQSPRYKIIEKKQPVAFWCNPISGHNTLYWYLQNLGQGPELLIRYENEEAVDDSQLPKDRFSAERLKGVDSTLKIQPAELGDSAVYLCASSLDGNTEAFFGQGTRLTVV.